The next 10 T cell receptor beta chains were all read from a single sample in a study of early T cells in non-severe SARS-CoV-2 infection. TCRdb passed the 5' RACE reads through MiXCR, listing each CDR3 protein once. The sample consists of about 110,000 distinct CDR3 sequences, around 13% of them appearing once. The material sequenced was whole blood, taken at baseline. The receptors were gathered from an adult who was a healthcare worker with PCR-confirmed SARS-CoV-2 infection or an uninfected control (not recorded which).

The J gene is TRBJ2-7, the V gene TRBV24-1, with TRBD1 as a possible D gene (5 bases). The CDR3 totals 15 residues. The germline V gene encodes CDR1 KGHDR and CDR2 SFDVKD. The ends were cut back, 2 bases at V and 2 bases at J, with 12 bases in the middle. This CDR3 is CATSDSDTGTYEQYF. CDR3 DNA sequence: TGTGCCACCAGTGATTCCGACACAGGTACCTACGAGCAGTACTTC.

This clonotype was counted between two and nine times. CDR3 nucleotide sequence: TGTGCCAGCAGCTTATTCGAAACAGGGTCGGAGACCCAGTACTTC. Its translation is CASSLFETGSETQYF. The genes are TRBV11-1 and TRBJ2-5; possibly TRBD1 for D (6 bases). This CDR3 region has 15 residues. Germline V CDR1 and CDR2: SGHAT, FQDESV (reference sequence). V lost 2 bases, J lost 5 bases, and 15 bases lay in between.

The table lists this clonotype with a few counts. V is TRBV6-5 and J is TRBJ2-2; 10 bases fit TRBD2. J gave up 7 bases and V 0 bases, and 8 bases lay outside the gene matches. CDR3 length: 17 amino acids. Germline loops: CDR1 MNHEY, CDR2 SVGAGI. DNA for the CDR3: TGTGCCAGCAGTTACTCCCGGCTAGCGGGAGAAATCGGGGAGCTGTTTTTT. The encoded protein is CASSYSRLAGEIGELFF.

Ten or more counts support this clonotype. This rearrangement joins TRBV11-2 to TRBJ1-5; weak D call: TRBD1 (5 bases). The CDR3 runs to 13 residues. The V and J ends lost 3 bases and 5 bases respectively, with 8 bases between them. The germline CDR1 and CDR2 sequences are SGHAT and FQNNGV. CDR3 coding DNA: TGTGCCAGCAGCTTCAGGGAAGATCAGCCCCAGCATTTT. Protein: CASSFREDQPQHF.

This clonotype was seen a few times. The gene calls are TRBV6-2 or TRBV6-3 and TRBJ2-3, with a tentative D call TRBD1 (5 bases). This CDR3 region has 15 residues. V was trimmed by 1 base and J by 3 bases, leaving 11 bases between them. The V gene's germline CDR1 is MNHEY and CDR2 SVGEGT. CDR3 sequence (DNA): TGTGCCAGCAGTTACTTAGGGGCGAGGACAGATACGCAGTATTTT. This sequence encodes CASSYLGARTDTQYF.

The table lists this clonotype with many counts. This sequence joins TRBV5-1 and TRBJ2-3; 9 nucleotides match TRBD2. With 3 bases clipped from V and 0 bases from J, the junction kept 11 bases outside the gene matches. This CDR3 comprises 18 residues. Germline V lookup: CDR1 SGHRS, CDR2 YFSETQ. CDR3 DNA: TGCGCCAGCAGCTATTTAGCGGGGGCCGACCCTAGCACAGATACGCAGTATTTT. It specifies CASSYLAGADPSTDTQYF. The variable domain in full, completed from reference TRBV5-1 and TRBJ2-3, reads KAGVTQTPRYLIKTRGQQVTLSCSPISGHRSVSWYQQTPGQGLQFLFEYFSETQRNKGNFPGRFSGRQFSNSRSEMNVSTLELGDSALYLCASSYLAGADPSTDTQYFGPGTRLTVL.

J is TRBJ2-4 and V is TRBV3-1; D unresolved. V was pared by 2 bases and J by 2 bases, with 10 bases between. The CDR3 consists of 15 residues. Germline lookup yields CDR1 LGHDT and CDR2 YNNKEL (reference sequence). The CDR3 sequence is CASSQKASTKNIQYF. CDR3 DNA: TGTGCCAGCAGCCAAAAGGCTTCTACCAAAAACATTCAGTACTTC.

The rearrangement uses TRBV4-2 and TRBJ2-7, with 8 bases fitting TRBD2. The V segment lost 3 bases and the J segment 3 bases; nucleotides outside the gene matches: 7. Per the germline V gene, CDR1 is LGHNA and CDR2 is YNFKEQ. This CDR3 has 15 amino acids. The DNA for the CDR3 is TGTGCCAGCAGCCAGGATATAGCGGGACTCTACGAGCAGTACTTC. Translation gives CASSQDIAGLYEQYF.

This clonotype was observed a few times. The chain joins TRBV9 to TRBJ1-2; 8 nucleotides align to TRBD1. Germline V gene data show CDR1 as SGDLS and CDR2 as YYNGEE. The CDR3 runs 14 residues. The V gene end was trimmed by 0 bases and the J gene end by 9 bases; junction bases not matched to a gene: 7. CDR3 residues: CASSVADRGFRYTF. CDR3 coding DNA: TGTGCCAGCAGCGTAGCTGACAGGGGTTTCCGCTACACCTTC.

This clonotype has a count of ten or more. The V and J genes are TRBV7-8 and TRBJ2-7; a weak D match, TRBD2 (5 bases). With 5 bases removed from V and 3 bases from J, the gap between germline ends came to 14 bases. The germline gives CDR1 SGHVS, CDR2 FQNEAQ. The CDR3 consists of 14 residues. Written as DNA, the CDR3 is TGTGCCAGCAGCCCCCGCGAGGGCCTCTACGAGCAGTACTTC. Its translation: CASSPREGLYEQYF.